This T cell receptor (beta chain) originates from a study of cytomegalovirus exposure and HLA in healthy donors. General study findings and limits: A previous analysis found most TCR beta V segments productive roughly 87% or roughly 30% of the time.

The CDR3 length is 11 residues. V shed 11 bases and J shed 1 base, with 8 bases lying between them. Germline lookup yields CDR1 SEHNR and CDR2 FQNEAQ (reference sequence). Details on this clone: What it recognizes is unknown.

It was with 60 Vbeta and 13 Jbeta primers that the PCR ran. TCRdb's table, derived via immunoSEQ multiplex PCR, lists solely in-frame clones and lacks some. The sample contains under 200,000 clones, roughly four fifths of which appear only once. The TCR originated in a woman aged 35 to 49 in good health and CMV-seronegative. The chain joins TRBV7-9 to TRBJ1-2; D gene uncertain. Sequenced: PBMCs. The CDR3 bases are TGTGCCGCAGCGAATAACTATGGCTACACCTTC. This sequence encodes CAAANNYGYTF.